The sequence of this T cell receptor (beta chain) was determined in a study of cytomegalovirus exposure and HLA in healthy donors. Whole-study results and caveats: Researchers counted roughly 150 TCR beta chains as cytomegalovirus-associated. It was found in a later analysis that first-cohort TCR clusters tended to co-occur in the 95 to 150 validation repertoires. Many donors shared some public TCRs, even though most TCR sequences were rare.

Comment on this clone: The antigen is undetermined.

The donors were in the approximately 120-subject validation cohort, distinct from the approximately 700-subject first cohort. Germline V gene data show CDR1 as SGHRS and CDR2 as YFSETQ. This CDR3 is built from 14 residues. V lost 1 base and J lost 0, with 7 bases in between. The method was immunoSEQ multiplex PCR; TCRdb's version includes in-frame clones alone and lacks a portion of them. The repertoire holds more than 50,000 clones, with around 94% as singletons. This receptor was obtained from a young man in good health and CMV-seronegative. The source material was PBMCs. The chain is built from TRBV5-1 and TRBJ1-1; D gene uncertain. CDR3 bases: TGCGCCAGCAGCTTGTCACATATGAACACTGAAGCTTTCTTT. Protein: CASSLSHMNTEAFF.